This TCR beta chain appears in the sequencing data of a study of blood T cell repertoires in COVID-19. For the study at large: T cells, B-cell-depleted T cells, or PBMCs supplied cDNA or gDNA.

Germline V gene sequence: CDR1 SEHNR, CDR2 FQNEAQ (reference sequence). The ends lost 1 base at V and 1 base at J; junction bases unmatched: 4. The CDR3 length is 15 residues. Authors' analysis steps: How many nucleated cells were present was estimated from reference gene primer amplification. TCRdb's table, derived via immunoSEQ multiplex PCR, lists solely in-frame clones and lacks some. V and J calls and clone size are copied from that table; D and trimming were computed from the DNA. Here the sample spans a few hundred thousand clones, 70% to 85% being singletons. This TCR was sampled from a human donor with COVID-19, enrolled during active disease. The donor label of this sample is uncertain. The chain has TRBV7-9 and TRBJ2-7; 7 bases align to TRBD1. The sample comprised peripheral blood. CDR3 nucleotide sequence: TGTGCCAGCAGCTTAGGAGGGGGCAGGTCCTACGAGCAGTACTTC. Its translation is CASSLGGGRSYEQYF.